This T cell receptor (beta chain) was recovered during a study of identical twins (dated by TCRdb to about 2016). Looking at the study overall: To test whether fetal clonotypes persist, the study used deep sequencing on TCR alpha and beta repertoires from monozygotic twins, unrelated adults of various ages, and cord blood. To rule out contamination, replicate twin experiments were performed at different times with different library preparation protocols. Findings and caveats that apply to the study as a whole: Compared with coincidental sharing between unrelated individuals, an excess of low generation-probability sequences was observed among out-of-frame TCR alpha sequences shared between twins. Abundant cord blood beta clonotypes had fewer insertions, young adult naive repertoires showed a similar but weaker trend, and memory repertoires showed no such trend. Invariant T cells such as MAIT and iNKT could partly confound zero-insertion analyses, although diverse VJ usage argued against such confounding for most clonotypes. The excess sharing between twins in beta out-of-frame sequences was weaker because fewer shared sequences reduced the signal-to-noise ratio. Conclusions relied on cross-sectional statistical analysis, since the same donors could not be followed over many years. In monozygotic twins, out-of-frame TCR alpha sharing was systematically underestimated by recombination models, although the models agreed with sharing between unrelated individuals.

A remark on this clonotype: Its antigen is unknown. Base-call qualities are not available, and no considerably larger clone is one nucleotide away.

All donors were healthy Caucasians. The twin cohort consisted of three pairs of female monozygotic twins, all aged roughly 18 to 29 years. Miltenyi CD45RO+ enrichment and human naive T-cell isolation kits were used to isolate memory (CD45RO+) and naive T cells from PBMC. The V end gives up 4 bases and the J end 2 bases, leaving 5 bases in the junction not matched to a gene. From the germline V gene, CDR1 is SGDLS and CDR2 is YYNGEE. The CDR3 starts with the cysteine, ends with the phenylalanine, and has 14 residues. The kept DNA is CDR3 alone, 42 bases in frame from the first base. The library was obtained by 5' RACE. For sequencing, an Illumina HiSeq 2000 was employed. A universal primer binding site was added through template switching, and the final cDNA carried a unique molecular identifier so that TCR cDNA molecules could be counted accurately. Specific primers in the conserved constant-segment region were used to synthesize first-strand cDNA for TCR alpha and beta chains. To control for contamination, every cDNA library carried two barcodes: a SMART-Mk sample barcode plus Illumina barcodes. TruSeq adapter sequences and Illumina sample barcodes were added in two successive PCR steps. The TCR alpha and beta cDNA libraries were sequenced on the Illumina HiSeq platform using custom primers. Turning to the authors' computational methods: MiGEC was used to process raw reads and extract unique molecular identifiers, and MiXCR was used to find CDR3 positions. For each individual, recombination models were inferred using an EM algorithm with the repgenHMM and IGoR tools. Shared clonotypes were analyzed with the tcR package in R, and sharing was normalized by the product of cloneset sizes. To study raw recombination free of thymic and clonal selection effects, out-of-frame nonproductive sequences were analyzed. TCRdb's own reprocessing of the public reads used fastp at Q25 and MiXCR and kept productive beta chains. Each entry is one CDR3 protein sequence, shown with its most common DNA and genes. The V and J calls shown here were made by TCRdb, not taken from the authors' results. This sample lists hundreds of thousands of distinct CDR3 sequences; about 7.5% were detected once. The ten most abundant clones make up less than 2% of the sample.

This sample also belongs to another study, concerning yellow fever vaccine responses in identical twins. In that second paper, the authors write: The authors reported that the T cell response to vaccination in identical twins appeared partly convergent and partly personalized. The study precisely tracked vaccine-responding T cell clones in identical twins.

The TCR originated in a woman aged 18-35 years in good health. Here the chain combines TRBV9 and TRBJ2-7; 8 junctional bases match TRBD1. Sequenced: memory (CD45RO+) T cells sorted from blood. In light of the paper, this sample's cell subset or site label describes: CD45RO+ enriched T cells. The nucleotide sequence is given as TGTGCCAGCAGCCCAGGGGACAGGACCTACGAGCAGTACTTC. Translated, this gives CASSPGDRTYEQYF.